This record concerns one TCR beta chain sequence. Trimming stripped 4 bases from V and 0 bases from J, with 26 bases between. CDR3 size: 20 residues. Germline V CDR1 and CDR2: SGHRS, YFSETQ. Ophthalmopathy in the donors was of moderate-to-severe activity, with CAS ≥3, NOSPECS ≥4 and duration under 3 months. The authors diagnosed from clinical symptoms, serum thyroxine, TRAb, thyroid ultrasound and orbital computed tomography. This entry belongs to a study of Graves' ophthalmopathy and Graves' hyperthyroidism. Scientists amplified the TCR beta CDR3 regions from RNA transcripts. RT-PCR with HTBI primers came first, then second-round multiplex PCR. TCRdb itself ran the multiplex PCR reads through MiXCR, one entry per CDR3 protein. The table has about 220,000 distinct CDR3 sequences, 20% to 25% seen once; the top ten hold around 45%.

What was sequenced was peripheral blood. This TCR came from a woman in her forties or fifties with Graves' ophthalmopathy. The chain combines TRBV5-1 with TRBJ1-3; D gene unclear. CDR3 residues: CASSPGSTASGSFSGNTIYF. The CDR3 coding sequence is TGCGCCAGCAGCCCGGGCTCGACCGCTTCGGGGTCGTTCTCTGGAAACACCATATATTTT.